The TCR beta chain described here comes from a study of patients and donors after allogeneic stem cell transplantation. This clonotype was detected only a few times. V was clipped by 4 bases and J by 4 bases, with 7 bases between them. The CDR3 runs 12 residues. CDR1 and CDR2 from the germline V gene are MNHEY and SVGAGI. One entry per CDR3 protein results from TCRdb running MiXCR on the RT-PCR reads. The sample includes more than 150,000 distinct CDR3 sequences, around two fifths of them seen just once. The chain combines TRBV6-5 with TRBJ1-2; D ambiguous. Sequencing was performed on blood, either unsorted or a sorted T cell fraction (not recorded which). The source of this sequence is a human donor who was either an allogeneic HSCT recipient or a stem cell or donor lymphocyte infusion donor (not recorded which). It is not recorded whose cells these are; they may come from a transplant donor. In DNA form, the CDR3 reads TGTGCCAGCAGTTCAGGATTCTATGGCTACACCTTC. Translating gives CASSSGFYGYTF.